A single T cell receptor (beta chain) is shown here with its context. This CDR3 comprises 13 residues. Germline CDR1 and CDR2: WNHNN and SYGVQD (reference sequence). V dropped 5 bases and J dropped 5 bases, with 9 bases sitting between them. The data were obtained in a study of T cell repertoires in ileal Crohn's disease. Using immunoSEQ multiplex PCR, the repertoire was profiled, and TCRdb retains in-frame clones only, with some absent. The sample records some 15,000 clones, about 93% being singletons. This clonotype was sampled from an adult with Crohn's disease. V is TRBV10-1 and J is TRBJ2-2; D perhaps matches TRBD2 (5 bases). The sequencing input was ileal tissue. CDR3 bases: TGCGCCAGCAGTAAGGTAGCGACCGGGGAGCTGTTTTTT. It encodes CASSKVATGELFF.